This is a list of T cell receptor beta chains from one sample in a study of CD8 T cells in ankylosing spondylitis. MiXCR, applied by TCRdb to the 5' RACE reads, yields one record per CDR3 protein. The sample has fewer than 200,000 distinct CDR3 sequences, just over 9.5% seen once; the top ten hold roughly 16%. Input material: blood, either unsorted or a sorted T cell fraction (not recorded which). These receptors were obtained from a female donor with ankylosing spondylitis or in good health (not recorded which). Each CDR3 is given with its conserved first and last residue. Fields, in order: J gene, V gene, clone size, D gene, CDR3 protein, CDR3 DNA. D genes are given only for firm matches. Clone size is given for some rows only: seen once, a few or many times, or a class if the clone is expanded.

TRBJ2-1 | TRBV5-1 | many | TRBD2 | CASSLGLAGEYNEQFF | TGCGCCAGCAGCTTAGGACTAGCGGGAGAATACAATGAGCAGTTCTTC
TRBJ2-1 | TRBV27 | NA | NA | CASSLPGRDNEQFF | TGTGCCAGCAGTTTACCCGGTAGGGACAATGAGCAGTTCTTC
TRBJ2-7 | TRBV1 | NA | NA | CTSSPTGPYEQYF | TGCACCAGCAGCCCCACAGGCCCCTACGAGCAGTACTTC
TRBJ2-5 | TRBV6-1 | NA | TRBD2 | CASLSSGTETQYF | TGTGCCAGCCTTTCTAGCGGGACAGAGACCCAGTACTTC
TRBJ1-1 | TRBV15 | few | NA | CATSRDRHTEAFF | TGTGCCACCAGCAGAGATCGTCACACTGAAGCTTTCTTT
TRBJ2-3 | TRBV2 | NA | TRBD2 | CASSGSSGSVADTQYF | TGTGCCAGCAGTGGATCTAGCGGGAGTGTTGCAGATACGCAGTATTTT
TRBJ1-1 | TRBV5-6 | few | TRBD1 | CASRLGQGRMNTEAFF | TGTGCCAGCAGGCTGGGACAGGGGAGAATGAACACTGAAGCTTTCTTT
TRBJ1-5 | TRBV6-2/TRBV6-3 | few | TRBD1 | CASSKDREDKLYSNQPQHF | TGTGCCAGCAGCAAGGACAGGGAGGATAAATTATATAGCAATCAGCCCCAGCATTTT
TRBJ2-3 | TRBV5-4 | NA | NA | CASSLEIGTDTQYF | TGTGCCAGCAGCTTGGAGATAGGTACAGATACGCAGTATTTT
TRBJ1-1 | TRBV6-5 | NA | NA | CASSYSSSNTEAFF | TGTGCCAGCAGTTACTCGTCTTCTAACACTGAAGCTTTCTTT
TRBJ2-3 | TRBV19 | NA | NA | CASSTDGVDTQYF | TGTGCCAGTAGCACCGACGGGGTAGATACGCAGTATTTT
TRBJ2-4 | TRBV7-2 | NA | NA | CASSSRQGRGRNIQYF | TGTGCCAGCAGCTCCCGACAGGGAAGGGGGAGGAACATTCAGTACTTC
TRBJ2-5 | TRBV12-3/TRBV12-4 | many | NA | CASSLARETQYF | TGTGCCAGCAGTTTAGCGCGGGAGACCCAGTACTTC
TRBJ1-1 | TRBV6-2/TRBV6-3 | NA | NA | CASSYSNGGSEAFF | TGTGCCAGCAGTTACTCGAACGGGGGCTCTGAAGCTTTCTTT
TRBJ1-2 | TRBV6-5 | NA | NA | CASSHRVESVEGYTF | TGTGCCAGCAGTCACAGGGTAGAGTCGGTCGAGGGCTACACCTTC
TRBJ1-1 | TRBV10-2 | NA | NA | CASSEFTGGTEAFF | TGCGCCAGCAGTGAGTTTACCGGCGGGACTGAAGCTTTCTTT
TRBJ2-1 | TRBV2 | few | TRBD2 | CASSEQLADYYNEQFF | TGTGCCAGCAGTGAACAACTAGCGGACTACTACAATGAGCAGTTCTTC
TRBJ2-7 | TRBV27 | NA | NA | CASSPSGATYEQYF | TGTGCCAGCAGTCCTTCGGGAGCAACCTACGAGCAGTACTTC
TRBJ1-2 | TRBV2 | few | NA | CASSADLGDYGYTF | TGTGCCAGCAGTGCGGACCTCGGGGACTATGGCTACACCTTC
TRBJ1-2 | TRBV6-1 | few | NA | CASRSPGIGYGYTF | TGTGCCAGCAGGTCCCCGGGGATTGGATATGGCTACACCTTC
TRBJ2-2 | TRBV6-2/TRBV6-3 | NA | NA | CASSYSRGAGTGELFF | TGTGCCAGCAGTTACTCGAGGGGCGCGGGCACCGGGGAGCTGTTTTTT
TRBJ2-7 | TRBV2 | once | NA | CASSVNPEQYF | TGTGCCAGCAGTGTTAATCCCGAGCAGTACTTC
TRBJ2-3 | TRBV2 | many | NA | CASEGGFLDTQYF | TGTGCCAGCGAGGGGGGGTTCTTGGATACGCAGTATTTT
TRBJ2-1 | TRBV6-5 | NA | TRBD1 | CASNWGRGRNEQFF | TGTGCCAGCAATTGGGGAAGGGGGCGAAATGAGCAGTTCTTC
TRBJ2-7 | TRBV9 | NA | NA | CASSVGSASSYEQYF | TGTGCCAGCAGCGTAGGTAGCGCGTCTTCCTACGAGCAGTACTTC
TRBJ2-7 | TRBV28 | few | NA | CASSNINYEQYF | TGTGCCAGCAGTAACATAAACTACGAGCAGTACTTC
TRBJ2-1 | TRBV27 | NA | TRBD2 | CASTPGLVANEQFF | TGTGCCAGTACTCCGGGACTAGTAGCAAATGAGCAGTTCTTC
TRBJ2-7 | TRBV5-1 | many | NA | CASSSTDSYEQYF | TGCGCCAGCAGCTCAACCGACTCCTACGAGCAGTACTTC
TRBJ2-1 | TRBV9 | once | TRBD1 | CASSVRAGQGNYNEQFF | TGTGCCAGCAGCGTGCGCGCCGGACAGGGTAATTACAATGAGCAGTTCTTC
TRBJ2-3 | TRBV11-2 | NA | TRBD1 | CASSLLSGTGRDTQYF | TGTGCCAGCAGCTTATTGAGCGGGACAGGGAGGGATACGCAGTATTTT
TRBJ2-3 | TRBV4-3 | NA | NA | CASSRSGSTDTQYF | TGCGCCAGCAGCCGATCAGGTAGCACAGATACGCAGTATTTT
TRBJ2-1 | TRBV7-8 | NA | TRBD2 | CASSLGGTSEYNEQFF | TGTGCCAGCAGCTTAGGGGGGACTAGCGAGTACAATGAGCAGTTCTTC
TRBJ2-1 | TRBV7-6 | few | NA | CASSRGPRGRRNEQFF | TGTGCCAGCAGCAGGGGACCGAGGGGACGGCGCAATGAGCAGTTCTTC
TRBJ2-5 | TRBV6-6 | NA | TRBD2 | CASSRTSGYQETQYF | TGTGCCAGCAGCCGGACTAGCGGATACCAAGAGACCCAGTACTTC
TRBJ1-2 | TRBV7-9 | medium-sized | TRBD1 | CASSSSGTGNGYTF | TGTGCCAGCAGCTCATCCGGGACAGGGAATGGCTACACCTTC
TRBJ1-1 | TRBV9 | few | NA | CASSGGSTEAFF | TGTGCCAGCAGCGGAGGGTCCACTGAAGCTTTCTTT
TRBJ1-1 | TRBV11-2 | many | TRBD1 | CASSSGQGQITEAFF | TGTGCCAGCAGCTCAGGGCAGGGACAGATCACTGAAGCTTTCTTT